Each of the 18 T cell receptor beta chains below was sequenced from the same sample in a study of blood T cell repertoires in COVID-19. The repertoire was sequenced with immunoSEQ multiplex PCR; TCRdb's copy has only in-frame clones and lacks some. The sample includes over 75,000 clones, approximately 88% seen only once; the top ten take roughly a third. Sequenced material: peripheral blood. These receptors all come from a woman of 80 years or more with active or convalescent COVID-19.

J is TRBJ2-5 and V is TRBV12-5, with D possibly matching TRBD2 (5 bases). CDR3 length: 16 amino acids. The V gene's germline CDR1 is LGHNT and CDR2 FRNRAP. Between the trimmed V and J ends, which lost 0 bases and 2 bases, there was a span of 13 bases. The CDR3 protein is CASGLVVSRGQETQYF. The CDR3 nucleotides are TGTGCTAGTGGTTTGGTAGTCTCCCGGGGACAAGAGACCCAGTACTTC.

This rearrangement joins TRBV5-1 to TRBJ2-7, with D perhaps matching TRBD1 (6 bases). The CDR3 is made up of 14 amino acids. CDR1 is SGHRS, CDR2 YFSETQ, per germline. V shed 1 base and J shed 3 bases, with 11 bases lying between them. The CDR3 region has the DNA TGCGCCAGCAGCTTGACGGGGACAAACTACGAGCAGTACTTC. Translating gives CASSLTGTNYEQYF.

The V and J genes are TRBV14 and TRBJ2-3; 9 nucleotides align to TRBD1. CDR3 length equals 20 residues. Trimming took 0 bases from V and 3 from J; bases not matched to a gene: 16. Germline-derived CDR1 and CDR2 are SGHDN and FVKESK. This CDR3 reads CASSQDMVETGGLRTDTQYF. CDR3 in DNA: TGTGCCAGCAGCCAAGATATGGTCGAAACAGGGGGCTTAAGGACAGATACGCAGTATTTT. Full variable domain (missing parts from reference TRBV14 and TRBJ2-3): EAGVTQFPSHSVIEKGQTVTLRCDPISGHDNLYWYRRVMGKEIKFLLHFVKESKQDESGMPNNRFLAERTGGTYSTLKVQPAELEDSGVYFCASSQDMVETGGLRTDTQYFGPGTRLTVL.

V gene TRBV20-1 combines with J gene TRBJ2-4, with a tentative D call TRBD2 (5 bases). CDR1 is DFQATT, CDR2 SNEGSKA, per germline (reference sequence). This CDR3 has 13 amino acids. V was shortened by 3 bases and J by 3 bases, with 9 bases between the two germline ends. The CDR3 region is CSASDAGKNIQYF. The CDR3 region has the DNA TGCAGTGCTAGTGATGCGGGCAAAAACATTCAGTACTTC.

Details on this clone: This CDR3 is also generated by other DNA sequences in the sample. The V gene is TRBV28, the J gene TRBJ1-1, with 8 bases matching TRBD1. CDR1 is MDHEN and CDR2 is SYDVKM in the germline V gene. The CDR3 sequence is 13 residues long. The J segment lost 5 bases and the V segment lost 6 bases, leaving 5 bases of the junction unmatched. The CDR3: CASRGQGRTEAFF. CDR3 in DNA: TGTGCCAGCAGAGGACAGGGAAGAACTGAAGCTTTCTTT.

The chain recombines TRBV4-1 with TRBJ1-5; D remains unclear. Germline loops: CDR1 MGHRA, CDR2 YSYEKL. The CDR3 spans 13 residues. V was shortened by 4 bases and J by 3 bases, with 7 bases between the two germline ends. The CDR3 region is CASSLHNNQPQHF. As DNA, the CDR3 is TGCGCCAGCAGCCTACACAACAATCAGCCCCAGCATTTT.

The chain links TRBV19 to TRBJ1-4; D gene unclear. The germline V gene has CDR1 LNHDA and CDR2 SQIVND (reference sequence). Trimming took 6 bases from V and 5 from J, leaving 19 bases between them. The CDR3 extends over 16 amino acids. The CDR3 coding sequence is TGTGCCAGTAGCCGGACTGGGAGGATGGACAATGAAAAACTGTTTTTT. Translation: CASSRTGRMDNEKLFF.

This chain connects TRBV5-1 to TRBJ1-2; D not resolved. The germline V gene encodes CDR1 SGHRS and CDR2 YFSETQ. V shed 4 bases and J shed 7 bases, with 14 bases lying between them. The CDR3 runs 13 residues. CDR3 sequence reads: CASSLGGQFGYTF. The CDR3 DNA reads as TGCGCCAGCAGCCTTGGAGGGCAATTTGGCTACACCTTC.

This sequence joins TRBV19 and TRBJ2-2, with TRBD2 as a possible D gene (5 bases). This CDR3 is 15 amino acids long. The V gene's germline CDR1 is LNHDA and CDR2 SQIVND (reference sequence). V was trimmed by 8 bases and J by 1 base, leaving 14 bases between them. The CDR3 bases are TGTGCCAGTCGAAGAACGGCGGGGAACACCGGGGAGCTGTTTTTT. Its protein is CASRRTAGNTGELFF.

The V and J genes are TRBV12-5 and TRBJ1-2, with D uncertain. The V and J ends lost 1 base and 8 bases respectively, with 20 bases between them. CDR3 length equals 16 residues. Germline V gene lookup returns CDR1 LGHNT and CDR2 FRNRAP. The CDR3 DNA reads TGTGCTAGTGGTTTGGACGGTACCCCTGGAGTGCGGGGCTACACCTTC. It codes for CASGLDGTPGVRGYTF.

The chain carries TRBV28 and TRBJ2-5; the D gene is possibly TRBD1 (6 bases). Germline V lookup: CDR1 MDHEN, CDR2 SYDVKM. The CDR3 totals 15 residues. The V and J ends lost 4 bases and 4 bases respectively, with 16 bases between them. Here the CDR3 DNA reads TGTGCCAGCAGTTCTCCTATGAGAGGGGGAGAGACCCAGTACTTC. It specifies CASSSPMRGGETQYF.

V usage is TRBV7-3 and J usage is TRBJ2-3, with TRBD2 matching 8 bases. Germline assignment: CDR1 SGHTA and CDR2 FQGTGA. The CDR3 is 13 amino acids. V trimming: 5 bases; J trimming: 10 bases; junction bases outside the gene matches: 8. This CDR3 is CASSQGLGGSQYF. The CDR3 DNA follows: TGTGCCAGCAGCCAGGGACTAGGGGGGTCGCAGTATTTT. Looking up the rest from reference TRBV7-3 and TRBJ2-3 gives the full variable domain: GAGVSQTPSNKVTEKGKYVELRCDPISGHTALYWYRQSLGQGPEFLIYFQGTGAADDSGLPNDRFFAVRPEGSVSTLKIQRTERGDSAVYLCASSQGLGGSQYFGPGTRLTVL.

The rearrangement joins TRBV5-1 to TRBJ2-1; 7 nucleotides agree with TRBD1. Per the germline V gene, CDR1 is SGHRS and CDR2 is YFSETQ. With V trimmed by 5 bases and J by 3 bases, 5 bases remained unmatched. The CDR3 runs to 14 residues. The CDR3 loop reads CASRTDRIYNEQFF. CDR3 coding DNA: TGCGCCAGCAGGACGGACAGGATCTACAATGAGCAGTTCTTC.

The chain is built from TRBV5-4 and TRBJ2-1, with 7 bases that match TRBD2. Germline lookup yields CDR1 SGHNT and CDR2 YYREEE (reference sequence). The V segment lost 1 base and the J segment 5 bases; nucleotides outside the gene matches: 6. The CDR3 is 15 residues long. DNA of the CDR3: TGTGCCAGCAGCTTGTCTCCCGGGGGGAACAATGAGCAGTTCTTC. Translating it yields CASSLSPGGNNEQFF.

The V call is TRBV29-1, the J call TRBJ2-4; 8 nucleotides agree with TRBD1. This CDR3 is 13 amino acids long. V was clipped by 3 bases and J by 5 bases; unmatched bases: 3. CDR1 is SQVTM, CDR2 ANQGSEA, per germline. DNA for the CDR3: TGCAGCGTTGAGCAGACAGGGGAAAACATTCAGTACTTC. This gives the protein CSVEQTGENIQYF.

The V and J genes are TRBV4-1 and TRBJ2-1; D is ambiguous. Trimming removed 4 bases at V and 2 bases at J, with 21 bases between. Per the germline V gene, CDR1 is MGHRA and CDR2 is YSYEKL. The length of the CDR3 is 18 residues. The CDR3 sequence: CASSLTLGAPPTYNEQFF. CDR3 coding DNA: TGCGCCAGCAGCCTGACCCTCGGAGCACCTCCGACCTACAATGAGCAGTTCTTC.

Details on this clone: At one of its ends the junction is not consistent with the germline gene, which may arise from a read error. The genes are TRBV7-2 and TRBJ2-1, with 14 bases aligning to TRBD2. Looked up from germline, CDR1 is SGHTA and CDR2 is FQGNSA. This CDR3 spans 15 amino acids. CDR3 protein: CASSAARTSGGIPLF. CDR3 coding DNA: TGTGCCAGCAGCGCAGCCCGGACTAGCGGGGGGATCCCCCTCTTC.

V gene TRBV11-3 combines with J gene TRBJ1-1; TRBD1 matches 7 bases. The CDR3 sequence is 14 residues long. The V gene end was trimmed by 4 bases and the J gene end by 4 bases; junction bases not matched to a gene: 6. CDR1 is SGHNT, CDR2 YENEEA, per germline. The CDR3 spells CASSSQGPLTEAFF. The CDR3 nucleotides read TGTGCCAGCAGCTCACAGGGGCCCCTCACTGAAGCTTTCTTT.